This T cell receptor beta chain was profiled in a study of blood T cell repertoires in COVID-19. About the research overall: Samples of COVID-19 (acute and convalescent) were obtained from the United States, Italy and Spain. The cDNA or gDNA used as material had been derived from T cells, B-cell-depleted T cells, or PBMCs.

Per the authors' pipeline: Reference gene primers were amplified, and this amplification served to estimate nucleated cell counts. Profiling relied on immunoSEQ multiplex PCR, and the TCRdb table lists in-frame clones only, not all of them. The V and J calls and the clone size are those of that table, but D and trimming were determined from the DNA. The data show under 300,000 clones, about four fifths seen once. The TCR comes from a woman aged 18 to 35 with acute or convalescent COVID-19. Source material: peripheral blood.

The CDR3 nucleotides read TGCGCCAGCAGCCTGGGGGGCGATTACAATGAGCAGTTCTTC. This gives the protein CASSLGGDYNEQFF. The rearrangement uses TRBV5-1 and TRBJ2-1; perhaps D is TRBD1 or TRBD2 (6 bases each). The CDR3 sequence is 14 residues long. The ends were cut back, 4 bases at V and 4 bases at J, with 12 bases in the middle. Germline V lookup: CDR1 SGHRS, CDR2 YFSETQ. The variable domain in full, completed from reference TRBV5-1 and TRBJ2-1, reads KAGVTQTPRYLIKTRGQQVTLSCSPISGHRSVSWYQQTPGQGLQFLFEYFSETQRNKGNFPGRFSGRQFSNSRSEMNVSTLELGDSALYLCASSLGGDYNEQFFGPGTRLTVL.